Below, 14 T cell receptor beta chains from the same sample are listed, as sequenced in a study of cytomegalovirus exposure and HLA in healthy donors. The PCR contained 60 Vbeta and 13 Jbeta primers. TCRdb's copy holds only in-frame clones and misses some; the assay was immunoSEQ multiplex PCR. The sample gives under 200,000 clones, 75% to 85% of which show up once; approximately 0.4% is in the top ten. The sample consisted of PBMCs. The source of these receptors is a male donor in good health and CMV-seropositive.

The rearrangement uses TRBV6-1 and TRBJ2-7, with D maybe TRBD2 (6 bases). The germline CDR1 and CDR2 sequences are MNHNS and SASEGT. The CDR3 totals 14 residues. Trimming left V 3 bases short and J 5 bases short, with 14 bases between. CDR3 nucleotide sequence: TGTGCCAGCAGTGATAGGGGAGGTAGGGACGAGCAGTACTTC. Residues: CASSDRGGRDEQYF.

The chain combines TRBV2 with TRBJ2-3; 13 nucleotides line up with TRBD2. The CDR3 length is 17 residues. The germline V gene has CDR1 SNHLY and CDR2 FYNNEI. The J segment lost 1 base and the V segment lost 6 bases, leaving 7 bases of the junction unmatched. CDR3 nucleotides: TGTGCCAGCAGGAAAGAAGGACTAGCGGGGGGCACAGATACGCAGTATTTT. Protein: CASRKEGLAGGTDTQYF. Combining the CDR3 with reference TRBV2 and TRBJ2-3 gives the whole variable domain EPEVTQTPSHQVTQMGQEVILRCVPISNHLYFYWYRQILGQKVEFLVSFYNNEISEKSEIFDDQFSVERPDGSNFTLKIRSTKLEDSAMYFCASRKEGLAGGTDTQYFGPGTRLTVL.

The chain has TRBV9 and TRBJ2-1; 8 nucleotides align to TRBD2. J was trimmed by 6 bases and V by 0 bases; bases with no gene match: 11. Germline V gene data show CDR1 as SGDLS and CDR2 as YYNGEE. The CDR3 runs 17 residues. This CDR3 is CASSVAGGPPSLNEQFF. DNA for the CDR3: TGTGCCAGCAGCGTAGCGGGGGGGCCTCCGTCCCTCAATGAGCAGTTCTTC. Filled out from reference TRBV9 and TRBJ2-1, the complete variable domain reads DSGVTQTPKHLITATGQRVTLRCSPRSGDLSVYWYQQSLDQGLQFLIQYYNGEERAKGNILERFSAQQFPDLHSELNLSSLELGDSALYFCASSVAGGPPSLNEQFFGPGTRLTVL.

This chain uses TRBV19 with TRBJ2-3, with D tentatively TRBD1 (5 bases). This CDR3 is built from 15 residues. With 7 bases removed from V and 5 bases from J, the gap between germline ends came to 19 bases. The germline gives CDR1 LNHDA, CDR2 SQIVND (reference sequence). The CDR3 sequence is CASIGLGEQGDTQYF. DNA of the CDR3: TGTGCCAGTATTGGGTTAGGGGAACAAGGAGATACGCAGTATTTT.

The V call is TRBV29-1, the J call TRBJ2-7; 8 bases agree with TRBD2. This CDR3 is built from 14 residues. Germline V CDR1 and CDR2: SQVTM, ANQGSEA. J lost 0 bases, V lost 4 bases, and 5 bases had no gene match. The DNA for the CDR3 is TGCAGCGTTGCTGGGGGGACTAGCTCCTACGAGCAGTACTTC. Translation: CSVAGGTSSYEQYF.

In regard to this clone: The same CDR3 can be traced to other DNA sequences in this sample. The V gene is TRBV28, the J gene TRBJ1-1; D call uncertain. CDR1 is MDHEN, CDR2 SYDVKM, per germline. This CDR3 comprises 13 residues. Trimming left V 3 bases short and J 6 bases short, with 11 bases between. The CDR3 DNA follows: TGTGCCAGCAGTTTGAGGAGTCCGCCTGAAGCTTTCTTT. Translating it yields CASSLRSPPEAFF.

The V call is TRBV4-1, the J call TRBJ1-2; 7 nucleotides agree with TRBD1. This CDR3 region has 14 residues. The V gene end was trimmed by 1 base and the J gene end by 4 bases; junction bases not matched to a gene: 3. Germline-derived CDR1 and CDR2 are MGHRA and YSYEKL. CDR3: CASSQGQGFYGYTF. CDR3 DNA sequence: TGCGCCAGCAGCCAAGGACAGGGCTTCTATGGCTACACCTTC.

This chain uses TRBV6-6 with TRBJ2-5; 7 bases fit TRBD2. CDR1 and CDR2 from the germline V gene are MNHNY and SVGAGI (reference sequence). The CDR3 length is 15 residues. V shed 7 bases, J shed 5 bases, and the junction held 13 bases outside the gene matches. The CDR3 spells CASTASGAARETQYF. The DNA for the CDR3 is TGTGCCAGCACCGCCAGCGGGGCAGCAAGGGAGACCCAGTACTTC.

CDR3: CASSLDRGNYGYTF. The DNA of the CDR3 is TGTGCCAGCAGCTTAGACAGGGGGAACTATGGCTACACCTTC. This chain connects TRBV7-2 to TRBJ1-2; 8 bases fit TRBD1. CDR3 length: 14 residues. The ends lost 1 base at V and 2 bases at J; junction bases unmatched: 0. CDR1 SGHTA and CDR2 FQGNSA come from the germline V gene.

This clone was detected once. The rearrangement uses TRBV28 and TRBJ2-7, with a weak D call TRBD2 (6 bases). Germline V gene data show CDR1 as MDHEN and CDR2 as SYDVKM. V was clipped by 3 bases and J by 2 bases, with 8 bases between them. The CDR3 totals 13 residues. The CDR3 spells CASSFSGAYEQYF. The CDR3 DNA sequence: TGTGCCAGCAGTTTCTCGGGGGCCTACGAGCAGTACTTC. Full variable domain (missing parts from reference TRBV28 and TRBJ2-7): DVKVTQSSRYLVKRTGEKVFLECVQDMDHENMFWYRQDPGLGLRLIYFSYDVKMKEKGDIPEGYSVSREKKERFSLILESASTNQTSMYLCASSFSGAYEQYFGPGTRLTVT.

The chain has TRBV4-2 and TRBJ2-3; 9 nucleotides agree with TRBD2. The CDR3 covers 17 residues. Germline V lookup: CDR1 LGHNA, CDR2 YNFKEQ. V was pared by 2 bases and J by 5 bases, with 11 bases of the junction left unmatched. CDR3 in amino acids: CASSQTKSAGGLDTQYF. The CDR3 DNA is TGTGCCAGCAGCCAAACAAAGTCAGCGGGGGGTTTAGATACGCAGTATTTT.

The count of this clone is one. The chain uses TRBV13 and TRBJ2-7; D gene unclear. The ends were cut back, 4 bases at V and 4 bases at J, with 5 bases in the middle. The germline V gene has CDR1 PRHDT and CDR2 FYEKMQ (reference sequence). The CDR3 is 11 residues long. CDR3 DNA: TGTGCCAGCAGCTCCCCATACGAGCAGTACTTC. Its translation is CASSSPYEQYF.

The gene calls are TRBV18 and TRBJ2-5, with D perhaps matching TRBD1 (6 bases). The CDR3 contains 16 residues. Per the germline V gene, CDR1 is KGHSH and CDR2 is LQKENI. The V gene lost 6 bases and the J gene lost 0 bases, with 17 bases spanning the gap. For the CDR3, the DNA is TGTGCCAGCTCTCCCAAATACGGGGACAACCAAGAGACCCAGTACTTC. Translation: CASSPKYGDNQETQYF.

The chain is built from TRBV28 and TRBJ2-7; the D is unclear. The CDR3 is 12 residues long. In germline, CDR1 is MDHEN, CDR2 SYDVKM. Trimming shortened V by 7 bases and J by 3 bases, and 10 bases separated the two germline ends. CDR3 DNA sequence: TGTGCCAGCAACTCGAGAAACTACGAGCAGTACTTC. It specifies CASNSRNYEQYF.